This TCR beta chain was sequenced in a study of chemoradiotherapy in HPV16-positive cancers. The protocol was immunoSEQ multiplex PCR, while the TCRdb copy is restricted to in-frame clones and leaves out a portion. Of more than 1,500 clones in the sample, more than 75% are singletons; the top ten hold roughly 10%. This clone appeared a single time. Its antigen is not identified. The germline CDR1 and CDR2 sequences are LNHDA and SQIVND (reference sequence). V was trimmed by 4 bases and J by 11 bases, leaving 11 bases between them. The CDR3 runs 11 residues. Overall study findings and caveats: Candidate HPV-specific clones and E7-related TCR motifs grew in tumor during treatment. Better recurrence-free survival went with HPV-responsive T-cell expansion in HPV16-positive patients.

The clonotype comes from a human donor with HPV-associated anogenital cancer. This specimen consisted of tumor tissue, obtained from a patient who underwent chemoradiotherapy. This chain connects TRBV19 to TRBJ1-1, with D maybe TRBD1 (6 bases). CDR3 in amino acids: CASSTGVEAFF. The CDR3 DNA follows: TGTGCCAGTAGTACAGGGGTGGAGGCTTTCTTT.